This TCR beta chain was captured in a study of somatic mutations in cytotoxic T cells in rheumatoid arthritis (dated by TCRdb to about 2017). For the wider study: Peripheral blood (approximately 32 ml EDTA) was collected from patients immediately after diagnosis and before any treatment began. Some T-cell populations stained with V beta antibodies were sorted by flow on a FACSAria II or Sony SH800 to nearly 100% purity, with sorted V beta1+ cells additionally subjected to TCRB sequencing. In newly diagnosed rheumatoid arthritis without treatment, the study examined if expanded CD8+ T-cell clones harbor somatic mutations, relying on TCRB deep sequencing to characterize clonality. For some 68 rheumatoid arthritis patients and roughly 22 healthy controls, TCRB deep sequencing was carried out. Patient and control groups had essentially identical median ages. Results the study describes overall, beyond this receptor: The finding that TRBV07 was slightly underrepresented in patients was left unadjusted for multiple comparisons. CD8+ T-cell clonality did not differ significantly between rheumatoid arthritis patients and age-matched healthy controls. CD8+ clonality increased with age in patients (Spearman r of about 0.45) but not in healthy controls. Viral specificity could not be ruled out by absence from virus-specific databases, and the antigen targets of the expanded CD8+ clones remained unknown. In about an eighth of the roughly 60 patients the largest CD8+ clone exceeded 20% of CD8+ cells, and several identical CD8+ TCRB sequences were shared between blood and synovial fluid.

Details on this clone: The antigen it binds to is not known. No base qualities exist here, and no much larger clone lies one base off it.

TCRB CDR3 sequencing used the immunoSEQ assay on genomic DNA. In the paper's pipeline: When patient CD8+ clones exceeding 1% were checked against published virus-specific TCRB sequences, only a few matched. Analyses were restricted to productive TCRB rearrangements. A clone was defined by a unique TCRB CDR3 sequence, and clonality was computed as a productive clonality index based on Shannon entropy. Repertoire overlap for a pair of samples was computed from each clone's template counts relative to total templates per sample. Flow cytometry-measured V-gene usage correlated with V-gene usage from TCRB sequencing, with a Spearman r of about 0.65. TCRdb limited this immuneACCESS table to in-frame rearrangements with V and J called. A share of clones is missing; checked studies link under half to unresolved V genes, and the rest is unexplained. That table furnishes V, J and clone size, whereas the DNA furnished D and trimming. The sample table contains some 20,000 clones; only one count was recorded for about four fifths of them. Approximately 15% of the sample is taken by the ten largest.

The trim is 4 bases for V and 1 base for J, with a gap of 7 bases between the germline ends. Sequences SGHVS (CDR1) and FNYEAQ (CDR2) are obtained from the germline V gene. Including cysteine and phenylalanine, the CDR3 has 13 amino acids. This entry keeps only the CDR3 DNA: 39 bases, framed from base 1. On an AutoMACS, CD4+ and CD8+ cells were isolated via positive magnetic bead selection, and their purity was verified by flow cytometry. Initial screening for clonal expansions relied on flow cytometry with a TCR V beta antibody panel, after which sorted CD8+ fractions underwent TCRB deep sequencing for characterization. Ficoll-Paque PLUS density gradient separation was used to isolate peripheral blood mononuclear cells. Nucleospin Tissue or Tissue XS kits were used to extract DNA from CD4-enriched, CD8-enriched or PBMC samples, and a Qubit 2.0 fluorometer was used for quantification.

Sample: CD8+ T cells sorted from blood. This receptor was identified in an adult with rheumatoid arthritis. The chain is made from TRBV7-6 and TRBJ1-1; the D gene cannot be resolved reliably. The CDR3 reads CASSSGKNTEAFF. The DNA is as follows: TGTGCCAGCAGCTCGGGGAAGAACACTGAAGCTTTCTTT. The CDR3, completed at both ends by the reference TRBV7-6 and TRBJ1-1 genes, gives the full variable domain GAGVSQSPRYKVTKRGQDVALRCDPISGHVSLYWYRQALGQGPEFLTYFNYEAQQDKSGLPNDRFSAERPEGSISTLTIQRTEQRDSAMYRCASSSGKNTEAFFGQGTRLTVV.